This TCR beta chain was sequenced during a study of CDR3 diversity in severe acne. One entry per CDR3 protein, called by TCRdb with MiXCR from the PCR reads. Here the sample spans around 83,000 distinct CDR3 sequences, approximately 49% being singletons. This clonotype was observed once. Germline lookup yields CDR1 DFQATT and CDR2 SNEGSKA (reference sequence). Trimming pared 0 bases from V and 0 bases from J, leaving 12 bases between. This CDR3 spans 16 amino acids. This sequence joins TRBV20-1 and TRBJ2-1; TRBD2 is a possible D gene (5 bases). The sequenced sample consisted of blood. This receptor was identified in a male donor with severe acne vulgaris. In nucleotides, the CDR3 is TGCAGTGCTAGAGATAGACTACAGAGCTCCTACAATGAGCAGTTCTTC. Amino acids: CSARDRLQSSYNEQFF.